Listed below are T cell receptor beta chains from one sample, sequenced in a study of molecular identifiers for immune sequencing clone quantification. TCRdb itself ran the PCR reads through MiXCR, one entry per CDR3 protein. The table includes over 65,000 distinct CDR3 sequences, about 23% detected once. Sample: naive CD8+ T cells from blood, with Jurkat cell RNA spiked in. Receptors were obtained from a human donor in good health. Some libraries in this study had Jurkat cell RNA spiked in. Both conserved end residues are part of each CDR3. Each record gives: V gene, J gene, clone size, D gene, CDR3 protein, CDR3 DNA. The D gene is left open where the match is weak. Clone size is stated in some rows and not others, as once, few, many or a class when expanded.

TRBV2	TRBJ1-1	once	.	CASITYLNTPNAEALF	TGTGCCAGCATAACCTACCTGAATACACCGAACGCTGAAGCTCTCTTT
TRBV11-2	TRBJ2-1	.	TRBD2	CASSFSGGYAEQFF	TGTGCCAGCAGCTTCAGCGGGGGCTACGCTGAGCAGTTCTTC
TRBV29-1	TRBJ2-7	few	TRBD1	CSARGQSPYEQYF	TGCAGCGCCCGGGGACAGTCCCCCTACGAGCAGTACTTC
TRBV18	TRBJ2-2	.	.	CACSPGTDTNTGELFF	TGTGCCTGCTCACCGGGGACGGATACGAACACCGGGGAGCTGTTTTTT
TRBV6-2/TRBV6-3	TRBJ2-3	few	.	CASSYSSPTDTQYF	TGTGCCAGCAGTTACTCTAGCCCCACAGATACGCAGTATTTT
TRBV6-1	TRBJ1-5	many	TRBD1	CASSVSRQGTLSNQPQHF	TGTGCCAGCAGTGTATCGAGACAGGGGACGCTTAGCAATCAGCCCCAGCATTTT
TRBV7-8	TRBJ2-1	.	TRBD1	CASMKGTGVNNEQFF	TGTGCCAGCATGAAGGGGACAGGGGTGAACAATGAGCAGTTCTTC
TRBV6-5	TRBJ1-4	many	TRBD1	CASSSGTVNEKLFF	TGTGCCAGCAGTTCCGGGACAGTTAATGAAAAACTGTTTTTT
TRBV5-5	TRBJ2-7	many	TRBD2	CASSPWDYKTYEQYF	TGTGCCAGCAGCCCATGGGACTACAAAACCTACGAGCAGTACTTC
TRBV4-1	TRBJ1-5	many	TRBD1	CASSQEDRGLGQPQHF	TGCGCCAGCAGCCAAGAGGACAGGGGGCTAGGTCAGCCCCAGCATTTT
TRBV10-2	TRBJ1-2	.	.	CASSEQLNYGYTF	TGCGCCAGCAGTGAACAGTTAAACTATGGCTACACCTTC
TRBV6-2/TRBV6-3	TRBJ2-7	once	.	CASSQAPSYEQYF	TGTGCCAGCAGCCAGGCCCCTTCCTACGAGCAGTACTTC
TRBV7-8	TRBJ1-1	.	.	CASSSTGRENTEAFF	TGTGCCAGCAGCTCAACGGGCAGGGAGAACACTGAAGCTTTCTTT
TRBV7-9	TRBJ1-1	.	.	CASSLGWEGAFF	TGTGCCAGCAGCTTAGGGTGGGAAGGAGCTTTCTTT
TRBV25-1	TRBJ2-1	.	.	CASSRATESEQFF	TGTGCCAGCAGTCGGGCCACGGAAAGTGAGCAGTTCTTC
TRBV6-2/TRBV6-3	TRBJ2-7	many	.	CASSPGSAQYF	TGTGCCAGCAGCCCGGGAAGTGCGCAGTACTTC
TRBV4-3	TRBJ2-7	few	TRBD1	CASSQEGTGAYEQYF	TGCGCCAGCAGCCAAGAGGGGACAGGGGCCTACGAGCAGTACTTC
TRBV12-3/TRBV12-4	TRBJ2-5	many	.	CASRELGSETQYF	TGTGCCAGCAGGGAGCTAGGGTCGGAGACCCAGTACTTC
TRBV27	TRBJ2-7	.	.	CASSWGGQSYEQYF	TGTGCCAGCAGTTGGGGGGGACAGTCCTACGAGCAGTACTTC
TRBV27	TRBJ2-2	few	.	CASSPHLTSSVTGELFF	TGTGCCAGCAGTCCCCACCTGACTAGTTCGGTCACCGGGGAGCTGTTTTTT
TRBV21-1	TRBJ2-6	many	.	CASSHPDGYSSGANVLTF	TGTGCCAGCAGCCATCCCGACGGGTATAGCTCTGGGGCCAACGTCCTGACTTTC
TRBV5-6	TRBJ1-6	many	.	CASSPTRIYNSPLHF	TGTGCCAGCAGCCCGACCCGGATCTATAATTCACCCCTCCACTTT
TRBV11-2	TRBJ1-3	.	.	CASSLGVLSGNTIYF	TGTGCCAGCAGCTTAGGCGTGCTCTCTGGAAACACCATATATTTT
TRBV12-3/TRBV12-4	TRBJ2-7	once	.	CASSLASGGITYEQHF	TGTGCCAGCAGTTTAGCCTCAGGAGGTATTACCTACGAGCAGCACTTC
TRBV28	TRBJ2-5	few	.	CASSFLRDQETQYF	TGTGCCAGCAGTTTTCTCCGTGACCAAGAGACCCAGTACTTC
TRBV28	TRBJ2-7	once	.	CASSSPRDGNEQCF	TGTGCCAGCAGTTCACCCAGGGACGGTAACGAGCAGTGCTTC
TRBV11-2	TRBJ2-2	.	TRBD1	CASSLAQGANTGELFF	TGTGCCAGCAGCTTAGCTCAGGGGGCGAACACCGGGGAGCTGTTTTTT
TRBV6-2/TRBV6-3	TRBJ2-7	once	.	CASSSSAGLYEQYF	TGTGCCAGCAGTTCATCCGCGGGACTCTACGAGCAGTACTTC
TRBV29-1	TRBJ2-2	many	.	CSVETPNTGELFF	TGCAGCGTTGAAACTCCGAACACCGGGGAGCTGTTTTTT
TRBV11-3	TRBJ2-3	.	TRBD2	CASSLGTSGLTDTQYF	TGTGCCAGCAGCTTAGGGACTAGCGGACTCACAGATACGCAGTATTTT
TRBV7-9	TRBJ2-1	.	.	CASSSLPTIEQFF	TGTGCCAGCAGCTCCCTACCAACGATTGAGCAGTTCTTC
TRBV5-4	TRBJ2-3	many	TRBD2	CASSLRLAGAKGDTQYF	TGTGCCAGCAGCTTGCGATTAGCGGGAGCCAAGGGAGATACGCAGTATTTT
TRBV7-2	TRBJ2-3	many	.	CASSLIGGGTDTQYF	TGTGCCAGCAGCTTAATCGGCGGTGGCACAGATACGCAGTATTTT
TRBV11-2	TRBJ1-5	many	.	CASSLGGVGQPQHF	TGTGCCAGCAGCCTAGGAGGGGTGGGTCAGCCCCAGCATTTT
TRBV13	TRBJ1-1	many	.	CASSLAFVGEIWTNTEAFF	TGTGCCAGCAGCTTAGCGTTTGTAGGGGAAATTTGGACGAACACTGAAGCTTTCTTT
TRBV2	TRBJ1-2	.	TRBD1	CASSEARSTTGSNYGYTF	TGTGCCAGCAGTGAAGCTCGGTCCACGACAGGGTCCAACTATGGCTACACCTTC
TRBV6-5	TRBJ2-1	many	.	CASSYSRGDEQFF	TGTGCCAGCAGTTACTCCAGAGGGGATGAGCAGTTCTTC
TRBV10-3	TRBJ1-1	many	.	CAISETGEEEAFF	TGTGCCATCAGTGAGACCGGGGAAGAGGAAGCTTTCTTT
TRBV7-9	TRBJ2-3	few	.	CASSPSVNTDTQYF	TGTGCCAGCAGCCCCTCCGTGAACACAGATACGCAGTATTTT
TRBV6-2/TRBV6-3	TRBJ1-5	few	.	CASSSRVGSNQPQHF	TGTGCCAGCAGCTCCAGGGTCGGGAGTAATCAGCCCCAGCATTTT
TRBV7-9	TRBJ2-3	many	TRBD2	CASSPGGQREAGDTQYF	TGTGCCAGCAGCCCCGGGGGCCAGCGGGAGGCCGGAGATACGCAGTATTTT
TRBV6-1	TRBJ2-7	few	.	CASSEGFMGDYEQYF	TGTGCCAGCAGTGAAGGTTTCATGGGAGACTACGAGCAGTACTTC
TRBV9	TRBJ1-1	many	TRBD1	CASSVLQGENTEAFF	TGTGCCAGCAGCGTTTTACAGGGGGAGAACACTGAAGCTTTCTTT
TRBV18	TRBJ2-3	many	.	CASSPPANTDTQYF	TGTGCCAGCTCACCACCGGCAAACACAGATACGCAGTATTTT
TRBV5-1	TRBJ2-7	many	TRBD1	CASSSTGITYEQYF	TGCGCCAGCAGCTCGACAGGGATTACCTACGAGCAGTACTTC
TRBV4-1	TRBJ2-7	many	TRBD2	CASSQGLAFFEQYF	TGCGCCAGCAGCCAAGGACTAGCTTTTTTCGAGCAGTACTTC
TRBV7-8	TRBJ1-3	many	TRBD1	CASSFSRDRDTPGNTIYF	TGTGCCAGCAGCTTTTCCCGGGACAGGGATACCCCAGGAAACACCATATATTTT
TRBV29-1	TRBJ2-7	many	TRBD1	CSVSGQGSYEQYF	TGCAGCGTTTCGGGACAGGGGTCCTACGAGCAGTACTTC
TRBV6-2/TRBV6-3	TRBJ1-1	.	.	CASNYMGLNTEAFF	TGTGCCAGCAATTACATGGGGTTGAACACTGAAGCTTTCTTT
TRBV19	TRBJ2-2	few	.	CASDATSWTGELFF	TGTGCCAGTGACGCTACTAGTTGGACCGGGGAGCTGTTTTTT
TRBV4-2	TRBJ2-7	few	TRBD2	CASSQGLKAGGDEQYF	TGTGCCAGCAGCCAAGGTCTGAAAGCGGGAGGCGACGAGCAGTACTTC
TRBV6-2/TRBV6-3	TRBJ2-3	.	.	CASSSHARPYTDTQYF	TGTGCCAGCAGCTCCCACGCCCGGCCCTACACAGATACGCAGTATTTT
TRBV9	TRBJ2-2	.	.	CASSVEDGTNTGELFF	TGTGCCAGCAGCGTAGAAGACGGCACGAACACCGGGGAGCTGTTTTTT
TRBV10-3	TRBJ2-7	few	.	CAISERATYEQYF	TGTGCCATCAGTGAGCGGGCCACCTACGAGCAGTACTTC
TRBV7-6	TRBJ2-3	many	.	CASSQGPYTDTQYF	TGTGCCAGCAGCCAGGGCCCCTACACAGATACGCAGTATTTT